The present T cell receptor (beta chain) was sequenced within a study of OX40 agonist ivuxolimab in advanced cancers. Study background: Ivuxolimab is a fully human IgG2 antibody that activates OX40 (CD134). Study-wide points: Low normalized T-cell clonal expansion was also seen in some nonresponders. The average count of expanded clones was higher among CD8+ T cells than among CD4+.

Some clones are missing from TCRdb's copy, which holds only in-frame ones; the method was immunoSEQ multiplex PCR. The data hold around 95,000 clones, with approximately 90% observed a single time. Concerning this clone itself: Its antigen is not identified.

Autoimmune disease history or systemic immunosuppression meant exclusion. This receptor was obtained from an adult with an advanced solid tumor such as melanoma, head and neck, liver or kidney cancer. The specimen was CD4+ or CD8+ T cells sorted from blood, collected in a trial of the OX40 agonist ivuxolimab.

In nucleotides, the CDR3 is TGTGCCAGCAGCGTGCCGGGAGACATGAACACTGAAGCTTTCTTT. Translated: CASSVPGDMNTEAFF. This chain uses TRBV5-8 with TRBJ1-1; D is uncertain. The CDR3 covers 15 residues. Germline assignment: CDR1 SGHTS and CDR2 YDEGEE. V was clipped by 4 bases and J by 0 bases, with 13 bases between them.